This T cell receptor (beta chain) emerged from a study of blood T cell repertoires in COVID-19. Study context: From the United States, Italy and Spain came samples of acute and convalescent COVID-19. PBMCs, B-cell-depleted T cells, or T cells provided the cDNA or gDNA that made up the material.

The V end lost 1 base, the J end lost 1 base, and 11 bases lay between the germline ends. CDR3 size: 16 residues. Germline lookup yields CDR1 SGHDT and CDR2 YYEEEE. Profiling relied on immunoSEQ multiplex PCR, and the TCRdb table lists in-frame clones only, not all of them. The table includes under 200,000 clones, under 85% detected once. Specimen: peripheral blood. J is TRBJ1-4 and V is TRBV5-6; perhaps TRBD1 as D (6 bases). The origin of this receptor is a man between 65 and 85 years old with acute or convalescent COVID-19. CDR3 nucleotide sequence: TGTGCCAGCAGCTTGTTTCAGGGGCTAACTAATGAAAAACTGTTTTTT. Its protein is CASSLFQGLTNEKLFF.